A single sample is the source of the 32 T cell receptor beta chains below, sequenced in a study of control samples from healthy donors and cancer patients. Here immunoSEQ multiplex PCR was the method, and the copy in TCRdb shows in-frame clones only, minus some. The sample includes roughly 99,000 clones, around 80% seen only once; the top ten take 1.5% to 2%. The sample consisted of blood. The receptors were sampled from a man in his 60s in good health.

The rearrangement links TRBV5-1 to TRBJ1-1; D is perhaps TRBD1 (6 bases). The CDR3 runs to 12 residues. In germline, CDR1 is SGHRS, CDR2 YFSETQ. The V gene lost 4 bases and the J gene lost 7 bases, with 11 bases spanning the gap. The DNA for the CDR3 is TGCGCCAGCAGCAGCGGGACATTTGAAGCTTTCTTT. Its protein is CASSSGTFEAFF.

The chain recombines TRBV5-1 with TRBJ2-3; 7 nucleotides agree with TRBD2. The germline V gene has CDR1 SGHRS and CDR2 YFSETQ. There are 17 residues in the CDR3. V trimming: 4 bases; J trimming: 0 bases; junction bases outside the gene matches: 11. CDR3 sequence: CASSTGTSARSTDTQYF. The CDR3 DNA reads TGCGCCAGCAGCACCGGAACTAGCGCCCGTAGCACAGATACGCAGTATTTT. Supplemented by reference TRBV5-1 and TRBJ2-3, the full variable domain reads KAGVTQTPRYLIKTRGQQVTLSCSPISGHRSVSWYQQTPGQGLQFLFEYFSETQRNKGNFPGRFSGRQFSNSRSEMNVSTLELGDSALYLCASSTGTSARSTDTQYFGPGTRLTVL.

A few counts support this clone. This chain joins TRBV19 and TRBJ2-1; TRBD2 is a possible D gene (6 bases). Trimming took off 10 bases at V and 9 bases at J, with 22 bases between the two ends. The CDR3 is 14 amino acids. The germline gives CDR1 LNHDA, CDR2 SQIVND (reference sequence). CDR3 sequence reads: CATKASDKTGEQFF. The CDR3, as DNA: TGTGCCACTAAAGCTAGCGACAAAACCGGTGAGCAGTTCTTC.

The genes are TRBV30 and TRBJ1-4; no definite D call. Germline V gene sequence: CDR1 GTSNPN, CDR2 SVGIG (reference sequence). V lost 0 bases, J lost 0 bases, and 11 bases lay in between. The CDR3 loop spans 16 amino acids. The CDR3 nucleotides are TGTGCCTGGAGTGTTGAAGGGAAAACAACTAATGAAAAACTGTTTTTT. The encoded protein is CAWSVEGKTTNEKLFF.

The chain carries TRBV5-6 and TRBJ1-4; TRBD1 aligns across 8 bases. The V gene's germline CDR1 is SGHDT and CDR2 YYEEEE. Losses at the gene ends were 5 bases for V and 6 bases for J; bases not matched to a gene: 6. This CDR3 comprises 14 residues. The CDR3 sequence: CASRLTGDYEKLFF. For the CDR3, the DNA is TGTGCCAGCAGACTGACAGGGGATTATGAAAAACTGTTTTTT.

CDR3 residues: CASSYSTGDWDNEQFF. Written as DNA, the CDR3 is TGTGCCAGCAGTTACTCGACGGGGGACTGGGACAATGAGCAGTTCTTC. The chain is built from TRBV6-5 and TRBJ2-1, with a possible D match to TRBD2 (6 bases). The CDR3 is 16 residues long. With 0 bases removed from V and 5 bases from J, the gap between germline ends came to 14 bases. Germline CDR1 and CDR2: MNHEY and SVGAGI.

The chain uses TRBV19 and TRBJ1-4; tentative D call: TRBD1 (5 bases). CDR3 size: 13 residues. Germline CDR1 LNHDA, CDR2 SQIVND (reference sequence). Between the trimmed V and J ends, which lost 8 bases and 4 bases, there was a span of 11 bases. The CDR3 here is CASHGTLNEKLFF. CDR3 sequence (DNA): TGTGCCAGTCACGGGACTCTTAATGAAAAACTGTTTTTT.

The chain joins TRBV4-1 to TRBJ1-4, with 7 positions matching TRBD1. Germline V CDR1 and CDR2: MGHRA, YSYEKL. The CDR3 has 18 residues. V trimming: 1 base; J trimming: 3 bases; junction bases outside the gene matches: 11. CDR3 DNA sequence: TGCGCCAGCAGCCAAGGGCCGAGGGGGCTAGGGGCTAATGAAAAACTGTTTTTT. Protein: CASSQGPRGLGANEKLFF.

This chain uses TRBV6-5 with TRBJ2-5; 9 nucleotides match TRBD1. CDR1 is MNHEY, CDR2 SVGAGI, per germline. The length of the CDR3 is 14 residues. V shed 6 bases and J 5 bases; nucleotides not matched to a gene: 7. The CDR3 region has the DNA TGTGCCAGCAGAGACGACAGGGGGGTGGAGACCCAGTACTTC. Translating it yields CASRDDRGVETQYF.

V gene TRBV30 combines with J gene TRBJ1-5; no clear D gene. CDR3 size: 15 residues. CDR1 GTSNPN and CDR2 SVGIG come from the germline V gene (reference sequence). V dropped 3 bases and J dropped 0 bases, with 12 bases sitting between them. The DNA for the CDR3 is TGTGCCTGGAGCGAGGACGGGAGTAGCAATCAGCCCCAGCATTTT. It is translated as CAWSEDGSSNQPQHF.

This clone was observed a single time. The genes are TRBV6-5 and TRBJ1-4; tentative D call: TRBD1 (6 bases). Germline CDR1 and CDR2: MNHEY and SVGAGI. V lost 6 bases and J lost 3, with 11 bases in between. The length of the CDR3 is 14 residues. For the CDR3, the DNA is TGTGCCAGCAGGACACAGGGATCTAATGAAAAACTGTTTTTT. Amino acid sequence: CASRTQGSNEKLFF.

The chain has TRBV12-3 or TRBV12-4 and TRBJ2-5; D unresolved. The germline V and J ends were trimmed by 2 bases and 6 bases, with 7 bases remaining between them. CDR3 length equals 12 residues. The CDR3 here is CASSLIVQTQYF. CDR3 nucleotides: TGTGCCAGCAGTTTAATTGTGCAGACCCAGTACTTC.

This clone came up a few times. The chain joins TRBV5-4 to TRBJ2-7; D may be TRBD1 (6 bases). The CDR3 length is 13 residues. Trimming cost V 2 bases and J 6 bases, with 12 bases left between them. In germline, CDR1 is SGHNT, CDR2 YYREEE (reference sequence). The CDR3 nucleotides read TGTGCCAGCAGCTTACACAGGGAACGCGAGCAGTACTTC. Residues: CASSLHREREQYF.

This sequence joins TRBV27 and TRBJ1-6; 9 bases are shared with TRBD1. CDR3 length equals 17 residues. V gave up 7 bases and J gave up 6 bases; unmatched junction bases: 13. The V gene's germline CDR1 is MNHEY and CDR2 SMNVEV (reference sequence). CDR3 nucleotide sequence: TGTGCCAGCAAAGTTGTATACAGGGGGCGAGGTAATTCACCCCTCCACTTT. Protein product: CASKVVYRGRGNSPLHF.

The chain combines TRBV12-3 or TRBV12-4 with TRBJ2-6; D unresolved. V dropped 7 bases and J dropped 0 bases, with 4 bases sitting between them. CDR3 length: 13 amino acids. The CDR3 reads CASKRSGANVLTF. The CDR3, as DNA: TGTGCCAGCAAACGCTCTGGGGCCAACGTCCTGACTTTC.

This clone was counted between two and nine times. J is TRBJ2-7 and V is TRBV30; D possibly corresponds to TRBD1 (6 bases). Trimming stripped 6 bases from V and 2 bases from J, with 14 bases between. CDR1 is GTSNPN, CDR2 SVGIG, per germline (reference sequence). The CDR3 totals 13 residues. The CDR3 spells CACTGSFPYEQYF. CDR3 nucleotide sequence: TGTGCCTGTACAGGGTCCTTCCCCTACGAGCAGTACTTC.

V is TRBV7-6 and J is TRBJ2-3, with TRBD1 matching over 8 bases. V dropped 8 bases and J dropped 6; count of bases not matched to a gene: 16. CDR1 and CDR2 (germline): SGHVS, FNYEAQ. The CDR3 is 16 residues long. CDR3 amino acids: CASSKQGVNNADTQYF. The CDR3 nucleotides are TGTGCCAGCTCGAAACAGGGGGTCAATAATGCGGATACGCAGTATTTT.

The V call is TRBV9, the J call TRBJ2-2, with D hard to call. Trimming took off 3 bases at V and 4 bases at J, with 10 bases between the two ends. The length of the CDR3 is 14 residues. CDR1 SGDLS and CDR2 YYNGEE come from the germline V gene. The CDR3 sequence is CASSAVDLTGELFF. Here the CDR3 DNA reads TGTGCCAGCAGCGCTGTTGACCTCACCGGGGAGCTGTTTTTT.

V usage is TRBV10-3 and J usage is TRBJ1-1, with D possibly TRBD1 on 6 matching bases. V lost 0 bases and J 1 base, leaving 12 bases between the germline ends. The germline V gene has CDR1 ENHRY and CDR2 SYGVKD. The CDR3 totals 16 residues. The CDR3 nucleotides are TGTGCCATCAGTGAGTCGGGCAGGGGAGGGAACACTGAAGCTTTCTTT. Its translation is CAISESGRGGNTEAFF.

The gene calls are TRBV19 and TRBJ2-1, with TRBD1 identical over 7 bases. The CDR3 spans 17 residues. In germline, CDR1 is LNHDA, CDR2 SQIVND (reference sequence). The J segment lost 2 bases and the V segment lost 2 bases, leaving 9 bases of the junction unmatched. CDR3 in amino acids: CASSIITSGQTYNEQFF. DNA of the CDR3: TGTGCCAGTAGTATAATTACGTCGGGACAGACCTACAATGAGCAGTTCTTC.

The rearrangement joins TRBV5-1 to TRBJ2-3; 11 bases align to TRBD2. This CDR3 contains 19 residues. V shed 3 bases and J 0 bases; nucleotides not matched to a gene: 12. CDR1 and CDR2 (germline): SGHRS, YFSETQ. CDR3 sequence (DNA): TGCGCCAGCAGCTCCCTAGCGGGGGGCCCCGGAGTTAGCACAGATACGCAGTATTTT. It codes for CASSSLAGGPGVSTDTQYF.

This clone was counted a few times. This rearrangement joins TRBV4-1 to TRBJ2-2; D remains ambiguous. Germline assignment: CDR1 MGHRA and CDR2 YSYEKL. Trimming took off 0 bases at V and 8 bases at J, with 1 base between the two ends. CDR3 length: 11 amino acids. CDR3 protein: CASSQEGELFF. The CDR3 nucleotides read TGCGCCAGCAGCCAAGAAGGGGAGCTGTTTTTT.

This clone was detected a few times. This chain links TRBV28 with TRBJ1-5, with D hard to call. CDR3 length equals 12 residues. Per the germline V gene, CDR1 is MDHEN and CDR2 is SYDVKM. V gave up 10 bases and J gave up 4 bases, with 11 bases separating them. DNA of the CDR3: TGTGCCATCAAGGTGGGTAATCAGCCCCAGCATTTT. Its translation: CAIKVGNQPQHF.

The rearrangement joins TRBV28 to TRBJ2-1; 7 bases agree with TRBD2. Per germline, CDR1 MDHEN and CDR2 SYDVKM. The CDR3 runs to 15 residues. Germline trimming cut 2 bases from V and 3 bases from J; bases unmatched to any gene: 4. CDR3 nucleotides: TGTGCCAGCAGTTTAACCAGCGGGATCTACAATGAGCAGTTCTTC. This sequence encodes CASSLTSGIYNEQFF.

The CDR3 DNA reads TGTGCCAGCAGCTTCAGGTACGAGCAGTACTTC. This sequence encodes CASSFRYEQYF. This chain joins TRBV5-8 and TRBJ2-7; D remains ambiguous. Looked up from germline, CDR1 is SGHTS and CDR2 is YDEGEE. Trimming left V 2 bases short and J 4 bases short, with 4 bases between. The CDR3 spans 11 residues.

The V and J genes are TRBV18 and TRBJ2-7, with D maybe TRBD2 (5 bases). V gave up 3 bases and J gave up 6 bases, with 9 bases separating them. The CDR3 has 12 residues. Germline values: CDR1 KGHSH, CDR2 LQKENI. CDR3 in amino acids: CASSPTGGEQYF. DNA of the CDR3: TGTGCCAGCTCACCGACTGGAGGCGAGCAGTACTTC.

This chain uses TRBV10-3 with TRBJ2-7; D not resolved. V gave up 2 bases and J gave up 1 base, with 15 bases separating them. The length of the CDR3 is 16 residues. Germline values: CDR1 ENHRY, CDR2 SYGVKD. DNA for the CDR3: TGTGCCATCAGTGAGCTAACGGCTGGGTCTTCCTACGAGCAGTACTTC. This translates into CAISELTAGSSYEQYF.

The rearrangement uses TRBV28 and TRBJ2-5; TRBD1 is a possible D gene (6 bases). V lost 5 bases and J 5 bases, leaving 18 bases between the germline ends. CDR3 length equals 15 residues. The germline CDR1 and CDR2 sequences are MDHEN and SYDVKM. Here the CDR3 reads CASSLPRDTQETQYF. For the CDR3, the DNA is TGTGCCAGCAGTCTCCCCCGGGACACCCAGGAGACCCAGTACTTC.

The chain uses TRBV7-9 and TRBJ1-3; TRBD1 might be the D (5 bases). Per the germline V gene, CDR1 is SEHNR and CDR2 is FQNEAQ (reference sequence). V was trimmed by 5 bases and J by 1 base, leaving 9 bases between them. The CDR3 covers 14 residues. The CDR3 sequence is CASSTRESGNTIYF. Here the CDR3 DNA reads TGTGCCAGCAGCACCAGGGAATCTGGAAACACCATATATTTT.

The chain is built from TRBV9 and TRBJ2-5; TRBD2 aligns across 7 bases. Germline CDR1 is SGDLS and CDR2 is YYNGEE. The CDR3 contains 15 residues. After removal of 3 bases from V and 1 base from J, the junction contained 6 bases not matched to a gene. CDR3 in DNA: TGTGCCAGCAGCGGGACGGGGGGAACCCAAGAGACCCAGTACTTC. Translated, it gives CASSGTGGTQETQYF.

V gene TRBV27 combines with J gene TRBJ2-1; D may be TRBD1 (5 bases). The V gene lost 5 bases and the J gene lost 0 bases, with 11 bases spanning the gap. This CDR3 is 15 amino acids long. Germline CDR1 reads MNHEY; CDR2 reads SMNVEV (reference sequence). The CDR3 loop is CASSTRQSSYNEQFF. DNA of the CDR3: TGTGCCAGCAGTACGCGACAGAGCTCCTACAATGAGCAGTTCTTC.

The chain uses TRBV7-9 and TRBJ2-7; 9 positions match TRBD2. The CDR3 contains 18 residues. V shed 1 base, J shed 4 bases, and the junction held 14 bases outside the gene matches. Germline-derived CDR1 and CDR2 are SEHNR and FQNEAQ (reference sequence). In DNA, the CDR3 is TGTGCCAGCAGCTTAGTCTTAGTTGCGGGAGGGCCGGTATACGAGCAGTACTTC. Residues: CASSLVLVAGGPVYEQYF.